This TCR beta chain appears in the sequencing data of a study of post-analysis software for immune sequencing data. Study-wide context: As for disease course, relapsing-remitting, secondary progressive and progressive-relapsing multiple sclerosis were all included.

Study findings and constraints: Compared with controls, patients had more of 4 or 5 TRBV segments, including TRBV5-6, TRBV5-1 and TRBV20-1. There was significantly lower normalized Chao1 diversity in multiple sclerosis patients than in controls.

Each TCR beta cDNA library carried unique molecular identifiers. One entry per CDR3 protein results from TCRdb running MiXCR on the PCR reads. The repertoire holds fewer than 600,000 distinct CDR3 sequences, with roughly 45% as singletons. Concerning this clonotype itself: What it binds is unknown.

V gave up 3 bases and J gave up 0 bases, with 9 bases separating them. This CDR3 region has 15 residues. CDR1 and CDR2 (germline): MGHRA, YSYEKL. Sequencing was performed on blood. The clonotype originates from a girl aged 5 to 17 with multiple sclerosis. The chain couples TRBV4-1 to TRBJ2-1; D is unclear. CDR3 coding DNA: TGCGCCAGCAGCCACCCACAGAGCTCCTACAATGAGCAGTTCTTC. Translation gives CASSHPQSSYNEQFF.